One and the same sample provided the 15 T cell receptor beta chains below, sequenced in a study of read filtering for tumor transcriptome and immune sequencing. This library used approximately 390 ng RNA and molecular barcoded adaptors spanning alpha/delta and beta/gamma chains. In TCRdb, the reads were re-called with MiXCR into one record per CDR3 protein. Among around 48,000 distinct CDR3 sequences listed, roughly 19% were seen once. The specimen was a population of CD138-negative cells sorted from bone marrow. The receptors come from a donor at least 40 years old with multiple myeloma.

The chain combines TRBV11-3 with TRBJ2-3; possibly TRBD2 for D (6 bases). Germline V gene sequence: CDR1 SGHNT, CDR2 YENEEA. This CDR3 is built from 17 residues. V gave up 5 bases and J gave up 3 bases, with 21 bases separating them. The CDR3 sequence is CASSVHRLPGVTDTQYF. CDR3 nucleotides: TGTGCCAGCAGCGTTCACCGACTACCGGGAGTTACAGATACGCAGTATTTT.

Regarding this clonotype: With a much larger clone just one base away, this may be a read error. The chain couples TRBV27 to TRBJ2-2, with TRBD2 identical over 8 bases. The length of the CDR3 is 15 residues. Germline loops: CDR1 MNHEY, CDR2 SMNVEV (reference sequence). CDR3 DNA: TGTGCCAGCAGTTTACGGACTAGCCTTGGCGGGGAGCTGTCTTTT. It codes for CASSLRTSLGGELSF.

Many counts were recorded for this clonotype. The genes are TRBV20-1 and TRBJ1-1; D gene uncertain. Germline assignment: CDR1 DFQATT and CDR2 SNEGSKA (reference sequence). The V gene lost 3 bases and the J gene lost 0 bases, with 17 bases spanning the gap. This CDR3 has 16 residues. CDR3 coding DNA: TGCAGTGCTAGTATTCGGGCAGCTTCTATGAACACTGAAGCTTTCTTT. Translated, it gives CSASIRAASMNTEAFF.

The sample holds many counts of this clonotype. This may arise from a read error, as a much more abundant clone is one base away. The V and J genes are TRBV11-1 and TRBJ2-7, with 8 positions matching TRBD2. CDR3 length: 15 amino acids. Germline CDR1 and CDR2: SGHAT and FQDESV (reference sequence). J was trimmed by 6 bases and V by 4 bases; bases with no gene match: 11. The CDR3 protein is CASSWAGGATVEQYF. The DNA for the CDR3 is TGTGCCAGCAGCTGGGCGGGGGGTGCTACGGTCGAGCAGTACTTC.

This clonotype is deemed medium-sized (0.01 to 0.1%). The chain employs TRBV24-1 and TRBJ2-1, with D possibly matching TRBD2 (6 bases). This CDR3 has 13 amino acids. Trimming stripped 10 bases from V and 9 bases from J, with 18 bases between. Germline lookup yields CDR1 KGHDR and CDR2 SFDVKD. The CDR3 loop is CATARREYGEQFF. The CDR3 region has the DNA TGTGCCACTGCTAGACGGGAGTATGGTGAGCAGTTCTTC.

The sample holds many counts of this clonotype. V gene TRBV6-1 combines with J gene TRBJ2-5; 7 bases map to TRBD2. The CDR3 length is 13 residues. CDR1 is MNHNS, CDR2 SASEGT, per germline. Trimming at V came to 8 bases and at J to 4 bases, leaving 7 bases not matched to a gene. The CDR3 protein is CASWPREGETQYF. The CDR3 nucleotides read TGTGCCAGCTGGCCGAGGGAGGGAGAGACCCAGTACTTC.

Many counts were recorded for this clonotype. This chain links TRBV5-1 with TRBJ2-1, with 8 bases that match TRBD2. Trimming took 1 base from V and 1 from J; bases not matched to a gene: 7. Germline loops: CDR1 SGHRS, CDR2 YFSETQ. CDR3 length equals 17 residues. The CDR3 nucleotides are TGCGCCAGCAGCTTGCTGAGCGGGAGTGGGTCCTACAATGAGCAGTTCTTC. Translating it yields CASSLLSGSGSYNEQFF. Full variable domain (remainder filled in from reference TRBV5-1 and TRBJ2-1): KAGVTQTPRYLIKTRGQQVTLSCSPISGHRSVSWYQQTPGQGLQFLFEYFSETQRNKGNFPGRFSGRQFSNSRSEMNVSTLELGDSALYLCASSLLSGSGSYNEQFFGPGTRLTVL.

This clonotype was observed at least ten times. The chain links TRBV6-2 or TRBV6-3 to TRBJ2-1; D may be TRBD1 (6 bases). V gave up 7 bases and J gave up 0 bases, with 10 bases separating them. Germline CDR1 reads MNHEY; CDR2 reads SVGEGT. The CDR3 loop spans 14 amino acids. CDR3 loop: CASNRDPSYNEQFF. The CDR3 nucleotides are TGTGCCAGCAACAGGGACCCCTCCTACAATGAGCAGTTCTTC.

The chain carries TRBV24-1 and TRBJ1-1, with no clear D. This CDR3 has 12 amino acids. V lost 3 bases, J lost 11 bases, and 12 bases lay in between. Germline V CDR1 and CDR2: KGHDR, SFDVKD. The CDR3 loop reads CATSDLQGTAFF. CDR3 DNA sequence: TGTGCCACCAGTGATCTTCAAGGTACTGCTTTCTTT.

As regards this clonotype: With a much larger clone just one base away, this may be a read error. Here the CDR3 DNA reads TGTGCCAGCAGTTTCTATGAGCTCAATCAGCCCCAGCATTTT. Protein product: CASSFYELNQPQHF. This chain uses TRBV27 with TRBJ1-5, with D unresolved. V lost 3 bases to trimming and J lost 3 bases, with 9 bases between them. Germline assignment: CDR1 MNHEY and CDR2 SMNVEV (reference sequence). This CDR3 comprises 14 residues.

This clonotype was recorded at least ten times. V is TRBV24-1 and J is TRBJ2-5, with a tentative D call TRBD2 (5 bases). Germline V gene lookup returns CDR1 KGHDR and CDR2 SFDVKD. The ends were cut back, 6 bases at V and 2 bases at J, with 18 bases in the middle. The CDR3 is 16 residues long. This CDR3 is CATSPGRTTGQETQYF. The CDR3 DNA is TGTGCCACCAGTCCCGGACGAACAACGGGGCAAGAGACCCAGTACTTC.

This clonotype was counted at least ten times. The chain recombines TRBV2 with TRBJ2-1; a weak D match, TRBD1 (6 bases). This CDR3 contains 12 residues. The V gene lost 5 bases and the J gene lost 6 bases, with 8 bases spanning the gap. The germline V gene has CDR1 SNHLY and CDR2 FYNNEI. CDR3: CASSWTVNEQFF. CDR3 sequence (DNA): TGTGCCAGCAGTTGGACAGTCAATGAGCAGTTCTTC.

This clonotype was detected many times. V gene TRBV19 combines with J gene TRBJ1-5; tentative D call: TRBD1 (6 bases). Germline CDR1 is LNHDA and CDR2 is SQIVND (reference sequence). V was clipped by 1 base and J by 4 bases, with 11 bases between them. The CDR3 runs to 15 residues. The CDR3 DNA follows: TGTGCCAGTAGTATAGTTTGGCAGGGGAATCAGCCCCAGCATTTT. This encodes CASSIVWQGNQPQHF. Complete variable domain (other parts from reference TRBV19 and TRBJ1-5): DGGITQSPKYLFRKEGQNVTLSCEQNLNHDAMYWYRQDPGQGLRLIYYSQIVNDFQKGDIAEGYSVSREKKESFPLTVTSAQKNPTAFYLCASSIVWQGNQPQHFGDGTRLSIL.

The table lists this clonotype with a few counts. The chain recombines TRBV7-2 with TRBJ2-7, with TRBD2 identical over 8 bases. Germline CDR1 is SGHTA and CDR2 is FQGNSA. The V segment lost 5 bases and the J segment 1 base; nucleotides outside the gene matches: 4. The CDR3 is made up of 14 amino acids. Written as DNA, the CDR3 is TGTGCCAGCAGCGCGGGGGGACTATCCTACGAGCAGTACTTC. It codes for CASSAGGLSYEQYF.

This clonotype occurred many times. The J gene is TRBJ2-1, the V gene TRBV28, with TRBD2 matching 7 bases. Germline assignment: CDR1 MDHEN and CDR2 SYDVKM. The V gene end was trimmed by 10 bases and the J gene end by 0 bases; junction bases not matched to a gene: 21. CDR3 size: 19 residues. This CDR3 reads CATVGRGAGIMSSYNEQFF. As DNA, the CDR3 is TGTGCCACCGTGGGGAGGGGTGCAGGGATTATGAGCTCCTACAATGAGCAGTTCTTC.